A selection of T cell receptor beta chains follows, all from one sample in a study of blood T cell repertoires in COVID-19. TCRdb keeps only in-frame clones here, not all; method: immunoSEQ multiplex PCR. Of fewer than 200,000 clones listed, 65% to 90% were seen once; the top ten hold 7% to 10%. The specimen sequenced was peripheral blood. The receptors come from a man aged 45-65 years with active or convalescent COVID-19. Both conserved end residues are part of each CDR3. A D gene is named only where the DNA matches it firmly. Size is omitted from some rows. Given values are once, few, many or a class for expanded clones.

V	D	size	J	CDR3	DNA
TRBV15	NA	NA	TRBJ1-5	CATSRQGTQPQHF	TGTGCCACCAGCAGACAGGGTACTCAGCCCCAGCATTTT
TRBV2	TRBD2	NA	TRBJ2-3	CASSERTSGYTDTQYF	TGTGCCAGCAGTGAAAGGACTAGCGGTTACACAGATACGCAGTATTTT
TRBV6-6	TRBD1	NA	TRBJ2-1	CASSSGQGAFEQFF	TGTGCCAGCAGTTCCGGACAGGGGGCGTTTGAGCAGTTCTTC
TRBV24-1	NA	NA	TRBJ1-2	CASRECTNYGYTF	TGTGCTTCGAGGGAATGTACTAACTATGGCTACACCTTC
TRBV30	NA	NA	TRBJ1-1	CAWSTVNTEAFF	TGTGCCTGGAGTACGGTGAACACTGAAGCTTTCTTT
TRBV11-1	NA	NA	TRBJ1-2	CASSQQTAGYTF	TGTGCCAGCAGCCAGCAGACAGCCGGCTACACCTTC
TRBV7-2	TRBD2	NA	TRBJ2-7	CASSFRTSVEQYF	TGTGCCAGCAGCTTCAGGACTAGCGTCGAGCAGTACTTC
TRBV18	NA	NA	TRBJ1-4	CASSPGASANEKLFF	TGTGCCAGCTCACCAGGGGCGTCGGCTAATGAAAAACTGTTTTTT
TRBV6-5	NA	NA	TRBJ1-3	CASSHVESSGNTIYF	TGTGCCAGCAGCCACGTGGAGAGCTCTGGAAACACCATATATTTT
TRBV5-1	TRBD1	NA	TRBJ2-1	CASSQGQGTHNEQFF	TGCGCCAGCAGCCAAGGACAGGGTACCCACAATGAGCAGTTCTTC
TRBV7-9	NA	NA	TRBJ1-4	CASSYLQGSEKLFF	TGTGCCAGCAGCTACCTACAGGGAAGCGAAAAACTGTTTTTT
TRBV3-1/TRBV3-2	NA	once	TRBJ2-4	CASSQRQLNKNIQYF	TGTGCCAGCAGCCAAAGACAGTTAAACAAAAACATTCAGTACTTC
TRBV10-3	NA	NA	TRBJ1-4	CAISVRSGEKLFF	TGTGCCATCAGTGTGAGGAGTGGAGAAAAACTGTTTTTT
TRBV6-5	NA	NA	TRBJ1-1	CASSYFPEGYTEAFF	TGTGCCAGCAGTTACTTCCCGGAGGGGTACACTGAAGCTTTCTTT
TRBV25-1	TRBD2	NA	TRBJ2-5	CASRTSEWETQYF	TGTGCCAGCAGAACTAGCGAGTGGGAGACCCAGTACTTC
TRBV10-3	NA	NA	TRBJ2-7	CAITQGGAGDYEQYF	TGTGCCATCACCCAGGGGGGAGCGGGAGATTACGAGCAGTACTTC
TRBV9	NA	NA	TRBJ2-5	CASSPRDNPQETQYF	TGTGCCAGCAGCCCTCGGGACAACCCACAAGAGACCCAGTACTTC